What follows are 29 T cell receptor beta chains derived from one specimen sequenced in a study of PD-1 blockade in mismatch repair-deficient tumors. Assay used: immunoSEQ multiplex PCR; TCRdb lists only in-frame clones, some missing. The table has 100,000 to 150,000 clones, around 86% seen once; the top ten hold about 13%. Sample: peripheral blood, taken 44 weeks after starting pembrolizumab. These receptors all stem from an adult with mismatch repair-deficient cancer.

This chain uses TRBV11-3 with TRBJ2-7, with D unresolved. Trimming cost V 0 bases and J 2 bases, with 14 bases left between them. Looked up from germline, CDR1 is SGHNT and CDR2 is YENEEA. This CDR3 spans 16 amino acids. The CDR3 coding sequence is TGTGCCAGCAGCTTAGATTGGGCTACAAGACCCTACGAGCAGTACTTC. It specifies CASSLDWATRPYEQYF.

This chain uses TRBV27 with TRBJ2-7; 13 nucleotides line up with TRBD2. V shed 4 bases and J 5 bases; nucleotides not matched to a gene: 5. There are 15 residues in the CDR3. CDR1 and CDR2 (germline): MNHEY, SMNVEV (reference sequence). CDR3 in amino acids: CASSWTSGSLNEQYF. DNA of the CDR3: TGTGCCAGCAGTTGGACTAGCGGGAGTCTGAACGAGCAGTACTTC.

The genes are TRBV7-8 and TRBJ2-2; possible D gene TRBD1, 6 bases. V lost 1 base, J lost 2 bases, and 8 bases lay in between. The CDR3 sequence is 15 residues long. Germline-derived CDR1 and CDR2 are SGHVS and FQNEAQ. The CDR3 sequence is CASSLGGGNTGELFF. As DNA, the CDR3 is TGTGCCAGCAGCTTAGGAGGGGGTAACACCGGGGAGCTGTTTTTT. The whole variable domain, remainder taken from reference TRBV7-8 and TRBJ2-2, is GAGVSQSPRYKVAKRGQDVALRCDPISGHVSLFWYQQALGQGPEFLTYFQNEAQLDKSGLPSDRFFAERPEGSVSTLKIQRTQQEDSAVYLCASSLGGGNTGELFFGEGSRLTVL.

The CDR3 DNA follows: TGCGCCAGCAGCCACTCTAGCGGTAGCACAGATACGCAGTATTTT. Encoded protein: CASSHSSGSTDTQYF. The chain couples TRBV4-3 to TRBJ2-3; TRBD2 matches at 7 bases. The length of the CDR3 is 15 residues. Germline CDR1 and CDR2: LGHNA and YSLEER. Unmatched junction bases numbered 3, after V lost 3 bases and J lost 0 bases.

The CDR3 DNA sequence: TGTGCCAGCAGTCTTCACCTTTCGGAAACAGGGGGCGTTCACGAGCAGTACTTC. The encoded protein is CASSLHLSETGGVHEQYF. The rearrangement joins TRBV5-5 to TRBJ2-7, with 9 bases aligning to TRBD1. Germline V gene sequence: CDR1 SGHKS, CDR2 YYEKEE (reference sequence). The V segment lost 5 bases and the J segment 5 bases; nucleotides outside the gene matches: 20. The CDR3 totals 18 residues. Using reference TRBV5-5 and TRBJ2-7 for the parts outside the CDR3, the full variable domain is DAGVTQSPTHLIKTRGQQVTLRCSPISGHKSVSWYQQVLGQGPQFIFQYYEKEERGRGNFPDRFSARQFPNYSSELNVNALLLGDSALYLCASSLHLSETGGVHEQYFGPGTRLTVT.

The V call is TRBV2, the J call TRBJ2-3, with TRBD1 matching over 7 bases. CDR1 is SNHLY and CDR2 is FYNNEI in the germline V gene. CDR3 length: 18 amino acids. V dropped 3 bases and J dropped 2; count of bases not matched to a gene: 14. The CDR3 protein is CASSDIVLGTDTTDTQYF. The DNA of the CDR3 is TGTGCCAGCAGTGATATCGTTCTTGGGACAGATACCACAGATACGCAGTATTTT.

The genes are TRBV5-4 and TRBJ2-7; 7 nucleotides agree with TRBD1. Trimming removed 4 bases from V and 5 bases from J; junction bases left unmatched: 6. This CDR3 spans 13 amino acids. Germline V gives CDR1 SGHNT, CDR2 YYREEE (reference sequence). The CDR3 here is CASSEDRSNEQYF. The DNA for the CDR3 is TGTGCCAGCAGCGAGGACAGGTCGAACGAGCAGTACTTC.

V and J are TRBV27 and TRBJ2-1; the D gene is possibly TRBD2 (6 bases). The V gene lost 6 bases and the J gene lost 2 bases, with 11 bases spanning the gap. Looked up from germline, CDR1 is MNHEY and CDR2 is SMNVEV (reference sequence). This CDR3 region has 14 residues. Here the CDR3 reads CASSSTGAYNEQFF. CDR3 coding DNA: TGTGCCAGCAGCTCCACGGGGGCCTACAATGAGCAGTTCTTC.

This sequence joins TRBV7-9 and TRBJ1-3; D not certain. Germline-derived CDR1 and CDR2 are SEHNR and FQNEAQ (reference sequence). The V end lost 6 bases, the J end lost 4 bases, and 16 bases lay between the germline ends. The CDR3 extends over 15 amino acids. CDR3 region: CASSSLSGSGNTIYF. CDR3 bases: TGTGCCAGCAGTTCCCTCAGCGGATCGGGAAACACCATATATTTT. Combining the CDR3 with reference TRBV7-9 and TRBJ1-3 gives the whole variable domain DTGVSQNPRHKITKRGQNVTFRCDPISEHNRLYWYRQTLGQGPEFLTYFQNEAQLEKSRLLSDRFSAERPKGSFSTLEIQRTEQGDSAMYLCASSSLSGSGNTIYFGEGSWLTVV.

This rearrangement joins TRBV4-1 to TRBJ2-2, with D hard to call. Trimming cost V 4 bases and J 6 bases, with 12 bases left between them. This CDR3 is built from 14 residues. CDR1 and CDR2 (germline): MGHRA, YSYEKL. The CDR3 is CASSRKWAPGELFF. CDR3 in DNA: TGCGCCAGCAGCCGCAAATGGGCCCCCGGGGAGCTGTTTTTT.

The chain couples TRBV2 to TRBJ2-3, with 7 bases aligning to TRBD2. The CDR3 covers 12 residues. V trimming: 4 bases; J trimming: 6 bases; junction bases outside the gene matches: 1. The germline gives CDR1 SNHLY, CDR2 FYNNEI. CDR3 sequence: CASSGGGDTQYF. The CDR3 bases are TGTGCCAGCAGTGGGGGGGGTGATACGCAGTATTTT.

The gene calls are TRBV18 and TRBJ2-1; 7 bases fit TRBD1. Germline V CDR1 and CDR2: KGHSH, LQKENI. The junction had 2 bases not matched to a gene; V was cut back by 3 bases and J by 0 bases. The CDR3 runs to 15 residues. CDR3 sequence (DNA): TGTGCCAGCTCACCTAGGGACAGCTCCTACAATGAGCAGTTCTTC. Translation: CASSPRDSSYNEQFF.

The chain carries TRBV5-4 and TRBJ1-2, with D unresolved. The CDR3 covers 13 residues. Germline CDR1 and CDR2: SGHNT and YYREEE (reference sequence). Trimming left V 3 bases short and J 7 bases short, with 13 bases between. CDR3 sequence reads: CASSWSDWGGYTF. In DNA form, the CDR3 reads TGTGCCAGCAGCTGGAGTGATTGGGGTGGCTACACCTTC. The variable domain in full, with the rest retrieved from reference TRBV5-4 and TRBJ1-2, is ETGVTQSPTHLIKTRGQQVTLRCSSQSGHNTVSWYQQALGQGPQFIFQYYREEENGRGNFPPRFSGLQFPNYSSELNVNALELDDSALYLCASSWSDWGGYTFGSGTRLTVV.

The chain employs TRBV7-9 and TRBJ1-2; no definite D call. This CDR3 spans 13 amino acids. The germline gives CDR1 SEHNR, CDR2 FQNEAQ (reference sequence). The V gene lost 0 bases and the J gene lost 2 bases, with 4 bases spanning the gap. CDR3 in amino acids: CASSLAKNYGYTF. The DNA for the CDR3 is TGTGCCAGCAGCTTAGCAAAAAACTATGGCTACACCTTC.

The chain joins TRBV15 to TRBJ2-1, with D possibly TRBD2 on 6 matching bases. CDR1 is LNHNV and CDR2 is YYDKDF in the germline V gene (reference sequence). V lost 5 bases to trimming and J lost 1 base, with 12 bases between them. CDR3 length equals 15 residues. In DNA form, the CDR3 reads TGTGCCACCAGCTTCGGGGGAGAGTCCTACAATGAGCAGTTCTTC. Amino acids: CATSFGGESYNEQFF.

The chain recombines TRBV4-3 with TRBJ2-2; no reliable D call. V was pared by 3 bases and J by 9 bases, with 11 bases between. Germline CDR1 LGHNA, CDR2 YSLEER. The length of the CDR3 is 13 residues. DNA of the CDR3: TGCGCCAGCAGCCACCGAAGGTTCCGGGAGCTGTTTTTT. Protein sequence: CASSHRRFRELFF.

This chain connects TRBV4-3 to TRBJ2-3; 10 nucleotides agree with TRBD2. V shed 0 bases, J shed 7 bases, and the junction held 7 bases outside the gene matches. This CDR3 spans 16 amino acids. Germline assignment: CDR1 LGHNA and CDR2 YSLEER. Here the CDR3 reads CASSQDLAGVRNTQYF. CDR3 sequence (DNA): TGCGCCAGCAGCCAAGATCTAGCGGGAGTACGGAATACGCAGTATTTT.

The gene calls are TRBV7-2 and TRBJ2-1; tentatively, D is TRBD1 (5 bases). V lost 5 bases and J lost 2, with 13 bases in between. Germline V gene sequence: CDR1 SGHTA, CDR2 FQGNSA. CDR3 size: 15 residues. The CDR3 loop is CASSQKGSPYNEQFF. The CDR3 bases are TGTGCCAGCAGCCAAAAGGGGTCGCCCTACAATGAGCAGTTCTTC.

The CDR3 loop reads CASSAHGQGPYEQYF. The CDR3, as DNA: TGTGCCAGCAGCGCCCACGGACAGGGTCCGTACGAGCAGTACTTC. The rearrangement uses TRBV9 and TRBJ2-7, with 8 bases that match TRBD1. Trimming took 3 bases from V and 4 from J; bases not matched to a gene: 9. This CDR3 comprises 15 residues. Looked up from germline, CDR1 is SGDLS and CDR2 is YYNGEE.

The chain recombines TRBV5-6 with TRBJ2-2; 10 nucleotides agree with TRBD1. The CDR3 consists of 15 residues. Germline loops: CDR1 SGHDT, CDR2 YYEEEE. J was trimmed by 4 bases and V by 5 bases; bases with no gene match: 5. The CDR3 DNA is TGTGCCAGCAGTTTTGGGACAGGGGTCACCGGGGAGCTGTTTTTT. It specifies CASSFGTGVTGELFF.

This clone was detected only once. V and J are TRBV29-1 and TRBJ2-5; D uncertain. Germline V CDR1 and CDR2: SQVTM, ANQGSEA. V was shortened by 1 base and J by 0 bases, with 6 bases between the two germline ends. This CDR3 spans 13 amino acids. CDR3 DNA sequence: TGCAGCGTTGAAGTCTTCAACCAAGAGACCCAGTACTTC. As protein: CSVEVFNQETQYF.

The rearrangement joins TRBV30 to TRBJ2-7; D is uncertain. This CDR3 comprises 12 residues. Germline V gene sequence: CDR1 GTSNPN, CDR2 SVGIG (reference sequence). Trimming took off 3 bases at V and 0 bases at J, with 6 bases between the two ends. CDR3 protein: CAWRRSSYEQYF. CDR3 DNA sequence: TGTGCCTGGAGGCGAAGCTCCTACGAGCAGTACTTC.

This clone was detected a few times. CDR3 in DNA: TGTGCCAGCAGTTACAGGGCCTACGAGCAGTACTTC. This translates into CASSYRAYEQYF. The J gene is TRBJ2-7, the V gene TRBV28; the D gene is possibly TRBD1 (6 bases). Between the trimmed V and J ends, which lost 4 bases and 2 bases, there was a span of 6 bases. Germline V lookup: CDR1 MDHEN, CDR2 SYDVKM. The CDR3 consists of 12 residues.

In this sample, this clone turned up a few times. The V and J genes are TRBV6-4 and TRBJ2-2; 8 positions match TRBD2. Germline lookup yields CDR1 MRHNA and CDR2 SNTAGT. CDR3 size: 13 residues. V lost 6 bases to trimming and J lost 3 bases; unmatched junction nucleotides: 0. The DNA of the CDR3 is TGTGCCAGCAGCGGGAGGGACACCGGGGAGCTGTTTTTT. Translating gives CASSGRDTGELFF.

This sequence joins TRBV4-1 and TRBJ2-1, with D possibly matching TRBD2 (6 bases). Trimming removed 4 bases at V and 8 bases at J, with 24 bases between. Germline V CDR1 and CDR2: MGHRA, YSYEKL. The CDR3 is 17 residues long. CDR3 sequence: CASSPRQRVARPDEQFF. For the CDR3, the DNA is TGCGCCAGCAGCCCCCGACAGCGGGTAGCGCGACCGGATGAGCAGTTCTTC.

The chain couples TRBV11-3 to TRBJ2-5; tentatively, D is TRBD1 (8 bases). The ends were cut back, 0 bases at V and 3 bases at J, with 17 bases in the middle. This CDR3 spans 17 amino acids. Germline loops: CDR1 SGHNT, CDR2 YENEEA. The CDR3 sequence: CASSLDATGGVEETQYF. The CDR3 DNA is TGTGCCAGCAGCTTAGATGCTACAGGGGGGGTTGAAGAGACCCAGTACTTC.

The J gene is TRBJ2-1, the V gene TRBV7-8, with D tentatively TRBD1 or TRBD2 (5 bases each). The germline V gene encodes CDR1 SGHVS and CDR2 FQNEAQ. The CDR3 is made up of 15 amino acids. Trimming took 5 bases from V and 3 from J, leaving 14 bases between them. CDR3 DNA: TGTGCCAGCAGCCGCCGGGACCCTCTCTACAATGAGCAGTTCTTC. Amino acid sequence: CASSRRDPLYNEQFF. Variable domain in full (rest from reference TRBV7-8 and TRBJ2-1): GAGVSQSPRYKVAKRGQDVALRCDPISGHVSLFWYQQALGQGPEFLTYFQNEAQLDKSGLPSDRFFAERPEGSVSTLKIQRTQQEDSAVYLCASSRRDPLYNEQFFGPGTRLTVL.

This clone was detected once. V is TRBV7-9 and J is TRBJ2-3; D ambiguous. CDR1 SEHNR and CDR2 FQNEAQ come from the germline V gene (reference sequence). CDR3 length: 14 amino acids. V was trimmed by 3 bases and J by 3 bases, leaving 10 bases between them. The chain's CDR3 is CASSFGLETDTQYF. Written as DNA, the CDR3 is TGTGCCAGCAGCTTTGGATTAGAGACAGATACGCAGTATTTT.

This chain joins TRBV11-2 and TRBJ2-1; D is possibly TRBD1 or TRBD2 (6 bases each). The V and J ends lost 2 bases and 12 bases respectively, with 11 bases between them. This CDR3 contains 12 residues. Germline CDR1 SGHAT, CDR2 FQNNGV. This CDR3 is CASSLRGVSQFF. Written as DNA, the CDR3 is TGTGCCAGCAGCTTAAGGGGGGTATCGCAGTTCTTC.